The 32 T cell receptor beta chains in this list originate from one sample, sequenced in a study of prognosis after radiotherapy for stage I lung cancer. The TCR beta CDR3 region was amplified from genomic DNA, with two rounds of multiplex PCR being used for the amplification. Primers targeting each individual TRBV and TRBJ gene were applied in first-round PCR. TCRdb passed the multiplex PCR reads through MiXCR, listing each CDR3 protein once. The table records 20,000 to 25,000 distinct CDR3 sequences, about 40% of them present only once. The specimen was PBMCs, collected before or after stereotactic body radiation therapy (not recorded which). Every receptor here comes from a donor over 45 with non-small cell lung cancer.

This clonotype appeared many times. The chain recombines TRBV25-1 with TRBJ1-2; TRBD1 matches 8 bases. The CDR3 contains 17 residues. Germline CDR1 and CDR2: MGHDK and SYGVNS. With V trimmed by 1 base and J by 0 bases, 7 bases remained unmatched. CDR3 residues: CASSESDRAYPNYGYTF. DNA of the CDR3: TGTGCCAGCAGTGAATCGGACAGGGCCTACCCTAACTATGGCTACACCTTC.

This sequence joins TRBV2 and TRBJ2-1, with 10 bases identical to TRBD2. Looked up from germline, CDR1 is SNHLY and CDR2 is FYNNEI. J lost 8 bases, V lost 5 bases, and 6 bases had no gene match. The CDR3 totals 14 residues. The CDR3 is CASSLAGVGDEQFF. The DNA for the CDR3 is TGTGCCAGCAGTCTAGCGGGAGTGGGTGATGAGCAGTTCTTC.

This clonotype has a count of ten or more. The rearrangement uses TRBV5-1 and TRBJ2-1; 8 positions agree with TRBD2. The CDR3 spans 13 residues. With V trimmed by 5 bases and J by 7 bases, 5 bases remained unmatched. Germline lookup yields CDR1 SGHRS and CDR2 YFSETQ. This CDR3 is CASRLAGLNEQFF. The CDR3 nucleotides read TGCGCCAGCAGATTAGCGGGATTGAATGAGCAGTTCTTC.

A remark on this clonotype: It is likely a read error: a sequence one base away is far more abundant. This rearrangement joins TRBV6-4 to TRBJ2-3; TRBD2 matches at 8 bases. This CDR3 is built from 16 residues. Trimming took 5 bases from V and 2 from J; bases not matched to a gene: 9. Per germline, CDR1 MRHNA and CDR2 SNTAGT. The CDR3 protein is CASSYLLAVITDTQYF. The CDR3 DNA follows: TGTGCCAGCAGTTACCTACTAGCGGTTATCACAGATACGCAGTATTTT.

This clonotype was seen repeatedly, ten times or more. The CDR3 loop is CAWETRTDTQYF. DNA for the CDR3: TGTGCCTGGGAGACCCGCACAGATACGCAGTATTTT. The chain joins TRBV30 to TRBJ2-3; D gene unclear. CDR1 and CDR2 (germline): GTSNPN, SVGIG (reference sequence). Trimming removed 5 bases from V and 1 base from J, with 7 bases in between. The CDR3 consists of 12 residues. Full variable domain (outside the CDR3, taken from reference TRBV30 and TRBJ2-3): SQTIHQWPATLVQPVGSPLSLECTVEGTSNPNLYWYRQAAGRGLQLLFYSVGIGQISSEVPQNLSASRPQDRQFILSSKKLLLSDSGFYLCAWETRTDTQYFGPGTRLTVL.

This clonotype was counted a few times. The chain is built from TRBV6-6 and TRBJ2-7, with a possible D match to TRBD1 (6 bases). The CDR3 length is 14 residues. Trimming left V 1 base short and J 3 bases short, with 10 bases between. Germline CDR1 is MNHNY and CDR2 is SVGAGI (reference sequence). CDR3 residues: CASSYYTGIYEQYF. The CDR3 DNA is TGTGCCAGCAGTTACTATACAGGGATCTACGAGCAGTACTTC.

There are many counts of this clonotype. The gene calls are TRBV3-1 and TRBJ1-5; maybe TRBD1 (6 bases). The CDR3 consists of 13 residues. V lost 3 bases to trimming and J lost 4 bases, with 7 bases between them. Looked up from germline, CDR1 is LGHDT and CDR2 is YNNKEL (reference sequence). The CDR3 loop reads CASSQDRNQPQHF. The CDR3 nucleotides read TGTGCCAGCAGCCAGGACAGAAATCAGCCCCAGCATTTT.

CDR3 coding DNA: TGTGCCAGCATTGGCAGGGAGGCCGGGGAGCTGTTTTTT. Translating gives CASIGREAGELFF. V is TRBV6-1 and J is TRBJ2-2, with TRBD2 as a possible D gene (6 bases). Per the germline V gene, CDR1 is MNHNS and CDR2 is SASEGT. This CDR3 is 13 amino acids long. V lost 7 bases, J lost 6 bases, and 12 bases lay in between.

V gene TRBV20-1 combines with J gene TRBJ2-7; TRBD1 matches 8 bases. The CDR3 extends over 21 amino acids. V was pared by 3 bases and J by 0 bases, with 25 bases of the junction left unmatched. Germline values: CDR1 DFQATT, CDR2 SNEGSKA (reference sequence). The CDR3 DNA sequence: TGCAGTGCTAGGGGTTTCGGCAGGGGGCAGGGGATCGGGGCGATCTCCTACGAGCAGTACTTC. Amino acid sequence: CSARGFGRGQGIGAISYEQYF.

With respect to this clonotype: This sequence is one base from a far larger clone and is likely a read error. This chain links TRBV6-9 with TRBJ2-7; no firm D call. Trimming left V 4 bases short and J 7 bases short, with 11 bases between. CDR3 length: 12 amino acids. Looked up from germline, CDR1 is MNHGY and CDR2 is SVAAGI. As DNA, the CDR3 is TGTGCCAGCAGTTCCACATACAATGAGCAGTACTTC. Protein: CASSSTYNEQYF.

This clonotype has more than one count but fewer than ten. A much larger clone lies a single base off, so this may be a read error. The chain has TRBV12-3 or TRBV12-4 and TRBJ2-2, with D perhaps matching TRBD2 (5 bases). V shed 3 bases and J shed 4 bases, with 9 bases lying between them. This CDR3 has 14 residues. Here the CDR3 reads CASSFSESTGELFF. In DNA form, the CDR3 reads TGTGCCAGCAGTTTTAGCGAGAGCACCGGGGAGCTGTTTTTT.

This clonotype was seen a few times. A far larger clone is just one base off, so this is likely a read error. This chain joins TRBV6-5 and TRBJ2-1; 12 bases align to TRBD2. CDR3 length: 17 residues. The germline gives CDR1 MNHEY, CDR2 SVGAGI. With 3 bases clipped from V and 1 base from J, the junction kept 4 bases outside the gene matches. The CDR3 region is CASSYPSGRGSYNEQFF. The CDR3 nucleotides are TGTGCCAGCAGTTATCCTAGCGGGAGGGGATCCTACAATGAGCAGTTCTTC.

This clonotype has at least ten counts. CDR3 sequence: CASSVEDRGFTEAFF. CDR3 bases: TGTGCCAGCAGTGTAGAGGACAGGGGATTCACTGAAGCTTTCTTT. This sequence joins TRBV2 and TRBJ1-1, with 9 positions matching TRBD1. Germline V CDR1 and CDR2: SNHLY, FYNNEI. With V trimmed by 4 bases and J by 4 bases, 7 bases remained unmatched. This CDR3 contains 15 residues.

This CDR3 is CASSLSQGASGRRGYEQFF. In DNA, the CDR3 is TGTGCCAGCAGTTTATCTCAGGGGGCTAGCGGGAGGAGGGGATATGAGCAGTTCTTC. The V gene is TRBV28, the J gene TRBJ2-1; 11 bases are shared with TRBD2. CDR3 length: 19 amino acids. With V trimmed by 1 base and J by 8 bases, 16 bases remained unmatched. Germline CDR1 reads MDHEN; CDR2 reads SYDVKM.

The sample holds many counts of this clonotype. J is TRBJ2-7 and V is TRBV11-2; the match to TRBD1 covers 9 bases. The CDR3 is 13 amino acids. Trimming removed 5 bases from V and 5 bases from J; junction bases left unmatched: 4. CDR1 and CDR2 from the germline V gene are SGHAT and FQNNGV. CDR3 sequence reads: CASSPWDRDEQYF. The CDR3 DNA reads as TGTGCCAGCAGCCCCTGGGACAGGGACGAGCAGTACTTC.

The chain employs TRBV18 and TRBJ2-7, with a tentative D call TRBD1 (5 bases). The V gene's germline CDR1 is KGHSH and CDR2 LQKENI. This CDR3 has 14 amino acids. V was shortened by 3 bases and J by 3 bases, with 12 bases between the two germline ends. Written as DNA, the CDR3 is TGTGCCAGCTCACCGGCCAGGACATGCTACGAGCAGTACTTC. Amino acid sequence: CASSPARTCYEQYF.

The CDR3, as DNA: TGTGCCAGCATCTTCGACAGGGGCTCCGCAGATACGCAGTATTTT. Its protein product is CASIFDRGSADTQYF. The J gene is TRBJ2-3, the V gene TRBV7-3, with 8 bases matching TRBD1. The CDR3 consists of 15 residues. Germline V gene sequence: CDR1 SGHTA, CDR2 FQGTGA. Trimming cost V 7 bases and J 4 bases; bases outside gene matches: 10.

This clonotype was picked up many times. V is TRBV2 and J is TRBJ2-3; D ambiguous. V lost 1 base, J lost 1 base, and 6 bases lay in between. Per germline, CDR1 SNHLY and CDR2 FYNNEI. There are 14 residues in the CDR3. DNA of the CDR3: TGTGCCAGCAGTGAAGGGCAAGGCACAGATACGCAGTATTTT. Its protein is CASSEGQGTDTQYF.

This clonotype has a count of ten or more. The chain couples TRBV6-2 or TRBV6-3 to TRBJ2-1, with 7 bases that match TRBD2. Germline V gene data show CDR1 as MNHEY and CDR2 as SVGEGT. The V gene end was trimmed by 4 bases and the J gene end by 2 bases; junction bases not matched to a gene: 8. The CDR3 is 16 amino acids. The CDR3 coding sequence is TGTGCCAGCAGTTTCTCAAGGACTAGAGCCTACAATGAGCAGTTCTTC. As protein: CASSFSRTRAYNEQFF.

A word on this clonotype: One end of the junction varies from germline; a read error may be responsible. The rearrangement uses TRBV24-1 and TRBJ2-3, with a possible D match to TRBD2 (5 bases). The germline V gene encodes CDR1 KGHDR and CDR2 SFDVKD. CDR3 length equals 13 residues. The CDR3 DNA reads TGTGCCACCATCGGTGGGAGCACAGATACGCGGTATTTT. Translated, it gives CATIGGSTDTRYF.

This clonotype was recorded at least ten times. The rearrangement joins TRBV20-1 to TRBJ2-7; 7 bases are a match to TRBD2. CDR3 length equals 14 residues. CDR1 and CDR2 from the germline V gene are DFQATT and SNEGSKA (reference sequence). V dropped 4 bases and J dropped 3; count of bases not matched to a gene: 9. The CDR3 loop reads CSATPSAGRYEQYF. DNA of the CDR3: TGCAGTGCTACTCCGTCAGCGGGACGCTACGAGCAGTACTTC.

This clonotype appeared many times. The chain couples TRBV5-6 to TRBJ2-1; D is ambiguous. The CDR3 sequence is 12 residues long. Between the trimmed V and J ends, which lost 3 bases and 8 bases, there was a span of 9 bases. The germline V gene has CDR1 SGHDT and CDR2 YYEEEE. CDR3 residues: CASSYTTDEQFF. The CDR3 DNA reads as TGTGCCAGCAGCTACACTACGGATGAGCAGTTCTTC.

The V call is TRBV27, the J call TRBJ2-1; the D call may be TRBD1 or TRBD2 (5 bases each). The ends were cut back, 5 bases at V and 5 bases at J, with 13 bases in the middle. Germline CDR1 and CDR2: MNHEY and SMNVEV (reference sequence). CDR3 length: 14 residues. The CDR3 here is CASSVGATDNEQFF. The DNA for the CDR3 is TGTGCCAGCAGTGTCGGGGCTACAGACAATGAGCAGTTCTTC.

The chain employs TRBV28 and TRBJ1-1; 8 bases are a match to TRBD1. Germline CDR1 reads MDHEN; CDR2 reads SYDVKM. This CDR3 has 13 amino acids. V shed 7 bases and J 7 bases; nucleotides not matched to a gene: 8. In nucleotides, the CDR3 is TGTGCCAGCACCGCACAGGGGGTAGTTGAAGCTTTCTTT. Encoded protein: CASTAQGVVEAFF.

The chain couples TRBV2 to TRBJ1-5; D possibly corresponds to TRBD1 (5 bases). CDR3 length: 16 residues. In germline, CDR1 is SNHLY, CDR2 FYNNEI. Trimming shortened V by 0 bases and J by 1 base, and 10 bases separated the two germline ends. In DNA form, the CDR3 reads TGTGCCAGCAGTGAAGCGCTGGGGGGGAGCAATCAGCCCCAGCATTTT. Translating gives CASSEALGGSNQPQHF.

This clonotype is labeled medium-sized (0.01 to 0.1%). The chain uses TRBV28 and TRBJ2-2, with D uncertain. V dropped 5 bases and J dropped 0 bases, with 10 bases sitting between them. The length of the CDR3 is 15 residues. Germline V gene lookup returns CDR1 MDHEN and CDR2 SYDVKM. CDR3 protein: CASSPTATNTGELFF. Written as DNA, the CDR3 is TGTGCCAGCAGTCCGACCGCCACGAACACCGGGGAGCTGTTTTTT. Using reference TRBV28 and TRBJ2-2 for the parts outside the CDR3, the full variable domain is DVKVTQSSRYLVKRTGEKVFLECVQDMDHENMFWYRQDPGLGLRLIYFSYDVKMKEKGDIPEGYSVSREKKERFSLILESASTNQTSMYLCASSPTATNTGELFFGEGSRLTVL.

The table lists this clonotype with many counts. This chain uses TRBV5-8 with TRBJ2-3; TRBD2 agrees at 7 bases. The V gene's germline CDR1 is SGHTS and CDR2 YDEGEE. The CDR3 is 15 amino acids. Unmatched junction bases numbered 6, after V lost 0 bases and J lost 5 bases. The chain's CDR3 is CASSLAGGTIDTQYF. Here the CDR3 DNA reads TGTGCCAGCAGCTTGGCCGGGGGGACCATAGATACGCAGTATTTT.

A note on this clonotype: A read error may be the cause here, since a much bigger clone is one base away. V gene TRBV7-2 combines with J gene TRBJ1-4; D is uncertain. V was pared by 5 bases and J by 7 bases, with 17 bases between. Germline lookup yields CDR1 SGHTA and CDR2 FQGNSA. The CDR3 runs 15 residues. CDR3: CASSLAATLGEKLFF. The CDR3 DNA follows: TGTGCCAGCAGCCTGGCTGCCACCTTGGGTGAAAAACTGTTTTTT.

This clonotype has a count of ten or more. The CDR3 region is CSARDGQGEYF. CDR3 DNA: TGCAGTGCTAGAGACGGACAGGGGGAGTACTTC. The V and J genes are TRBV20-1 and TRBJ2-7; TRBD1 agrees at 10 bases. CDR1 is DFQATT, CDR2 SNEGSKA, per germline (reference sequence). CDR3 length: 11 residues. Trimming removed 0 bases from V and 11 bases from J; junction bases left unmatched: 1.

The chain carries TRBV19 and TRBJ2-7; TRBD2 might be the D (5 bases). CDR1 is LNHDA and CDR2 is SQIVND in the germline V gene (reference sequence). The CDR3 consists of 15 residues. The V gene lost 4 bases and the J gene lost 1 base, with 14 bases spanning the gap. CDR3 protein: CASSNGGHISYEQYF. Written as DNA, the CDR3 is TGTGCCAGTAGTAACGGAGGTCACATTTCCTACGAGCAGTACTTC.

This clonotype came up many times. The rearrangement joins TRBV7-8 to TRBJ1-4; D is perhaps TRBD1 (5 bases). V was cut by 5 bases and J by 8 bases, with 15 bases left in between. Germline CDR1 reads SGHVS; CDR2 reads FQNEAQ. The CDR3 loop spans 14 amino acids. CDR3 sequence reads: CASSPGRGGEKLFF. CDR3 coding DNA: TGTGCCAGCAGCCCAGGGCGGGGCGGGGAAAAACTGTTTTTT.

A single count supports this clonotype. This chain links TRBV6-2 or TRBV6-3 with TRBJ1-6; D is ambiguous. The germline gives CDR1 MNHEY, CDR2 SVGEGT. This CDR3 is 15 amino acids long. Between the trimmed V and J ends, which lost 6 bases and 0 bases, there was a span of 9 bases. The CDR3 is CASRRTSSYNSPLHF. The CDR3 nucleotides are TGTGCCAGCAGAAGGACGAGCTCCTATAATTCACCCCTCCACTTT.